Included here is one TCR beta chain sequence, with context. This sample is drawn from a study of shared clonotypes between healthy human individuals. Measured with immunoSEQ multiplex PCR; TCRdb has only the in-frame clones, and not every one. The sample has 2,500,000 or so clones; roughly 92% are singletons. The receptor comes from a man between 18 and 29 years old in good health. Some clones in this sample may be carry-over from other donors' samples. Sequencing was done on a sample of naive CD4+ T cells from PBMCs. As for subset: CD45RA+ positively selected.

CDR3 region: CASSSPWGQRQYF. The CDR3 region has the DNA TGTGCCAGCAGTTCCCCCTGGGGGCAGCGGCAGTACTTC. The rearrangement uses TRBV6-5 and TRBJ2-7; perhaps TRBD1 as D (6 bases). This CDR3 spans 13 amino acids. V was trimmed by 4 bases and J by 9 bases, leaving 16 bases between them. Per the germline V gene, CDR1 is MNHEY and CDR2 is SVGAGI.